A single sample gave rise to the 19 T cell receptor beta chains below, sequenced in a study of blood T cells in healthy people across ages (dated by TCRdb to the mid-2010s). The method behind the library was 5' RACE. This sample was sequenced with an Illumina HiSeq 2500. The second PCR ran for about 7 to 11 cycles and used a J-beta primer mix along with a sample-barcoded 5' primer. TCRdb reworked the public reads: Q25 trimming with fastp, MiXCR clone assembly, productive beta chains retained. Under each unique CDR3 protein, matching rows form one entry showing the most common genes and DNA. Within this sample are approximately 800,000 distinct CDR3 sequences, with under 80% of them counted one time only. The top ten clones comprise around a quarter of the sample. Sequencing was done on a sample of blood. The receptors shown here come from a man aged 30-40 years in good health.

This chain joins TRBV7-2 and TRBJ2-1; D unresolved. Germline values: CDR1 SGHTA, CDR2 FQGNSA. Trimming removed 5 bases from V and 9 bases from J, with 8 bases in between. CDR3 size: 11 residues. The CDR3 DNA follows: TGTGCCAGCAGCCCCACCCTTGAGCAGTTCTTC. The encoded protein is CASSPTLEQFF. The entire variable domain, with the rest obtained from reference TRBV7-2 and TRBJ2-1, is as follows: GAGVSQSPSNKVTEKGKDVELRCDPISGHTALYWYRQSLGQGLEFLIYFQGNSAPDKSGLPSDRFSAERTGGSVSTLTIQRTQQEDSAVYLCASSPTLEQFFGPGTRLTVL.

The CDR3 DNA reads TGTGCCAGCAGCTTCCAGGGGGCTTCGACTGAAGCTTTCTTT. Amino acids: CASSFQGASTEAFF. V and J are TRBV7-9 and TRBJ1-1; 8 bases are shared with TRBD1. The V gene's germline CDR1 is SEHNR and CDR2 FQNEAQ (reference sequence). CDR3 length equals 14 residues. V lost 3 bases, J lost 5 bases, and 5 bases stayed unmatched.

This sequence joins TRBV7-9 and TRBJ2-7; D call uncertain. The closer fit of TRBJ2-5 to the DNA end suggests the J call may be wrong. Germline V CDR1 and CDR2: SEHNR, FQNEAQ (reference sequence). The CDR3 length is 13 residues. The CDR3 region is CASSFYVGETQYF. The DNA of the CDR3 is TGTGCCAGCAGCTTTTACGTGGGAGAGACCCAGTACTTC.

This chain uses TRBV7-9 with TRBJ2-4; 9 bases agree with TRBD2. V shed 2 bases, J shed 15 bases, and the junction held 23 bases outside the gene matches. Germline values: CDR1 SEHNR, CDR2 FQNEAQ (reference sequence). This CDR3 is built from 18 residues. CDR3 sequence: CASSLLGLAGLYQETRYF. As DNA, the CDR3 is TGTGCCAGCAGCTTACTGGGTCTAGCGGGGCTGTACCAAGAGACCCGGTACTTC.

As concerns this clonotype: The junction and the germline gene differ at one end; a read error may be behind it. CDR3 sequence: CSVVSDRPSRADPQYF. CDR3 nucleotide sequence: TGCAGCGTTGTGTCGGACAGGCCGTCGCGCGCAGATCCGCAGTATTTT. The V and J genes are TRBV29-1 and TRBJ2-3; TRBD1 agrees at 7 bases. Germline assignment: CDR1 SQVTM and CDR2 ANQGSEA. The length of the CDR3 is 16 residues.

The chain couples TRBV7-9 to TRBJ2-1; 8 nucleotides match TRBD2. Unmatched junction bases numbered 5, after V lost 1 base and J lost 6 bases. This CDR3 region has 15 residues. Germline loops: CDR1 SEHNR, CDR2 FQNEAQ (reference sequence). The CDR3 DNA is TGTGCCAGCAGCTTAGGTCCGGGACTAGTCAATGAGCAGTTCTTC. This sequence encodes CASSLGPGLVNEQFF.

The V call is TRBV3-1, the J call TRBJ2-1, with a tentative D call TRBD2 (6 bases). This CDR3 has 12 residues. V lost 1 base to trimming and J lost 12 bases, with 10 bases between them. The V gene's germline CDR1 is LGHDT and CDR2 YNNKEL (reference sequence). CDR3 protein: CASSQGRGWQFF. CDR3 bases: TGTGCCAGCAGCCAAGGACGGGGGTGGCAGTTCTTC.

J is TRBJ2-1 and V is TRBV4-2; D is unclear. The CDR3 runs to 16 residues. Germline V gene sequence: CDR1 LGHNA, CDR2 YNFKEQ. V was pared by 3 bases and J by 2 bases, with 14 bases between. CDR3 nucleotide sequence: TGTGCCAGCAGCCAGGGGTATTCAGTTACCTACAATGAGCAGTTCTTC. The encoded protein is CASSQGYSVTYNEQFF.

V usage is TRBV7-2 and J usage is TRBJ2-1; TRBD1 agrees at 10 bases. CDR3 length: 17 amino acids. Trimming removed 5 bases from V and 4 bases from J; junction bases left unmatched: 11. In germline, CDR1 is SGHTA, CDR2 FQGNSA. The CDR3 DNA reads TGTGCCAGCAGCGGTTGGACAGGGGGGAAACCTTACAATGAGCAGTTCTTC. Its translation: CASSGWTGGKPYNEQFF.

This clonotype was counted a single time. The chain combines TRBV15 with TRBJ1-5; D gene uncertain. With 0 bases removed from V and 4 bases from J, the gap between germline ends came to 10 bases. The CDR3 spans 15 residues. Germline V gene sequence: CDR1 LNHNV, CDR2 YYDKDF (reference sequence). The DNA of the CDR3 is TGTGCCACCAGCAGAGATCAAAATGGGAATCAGCCCCAGCATTTT. Protein: CATSRDQNGNQPQHF.

The chain recombines TRBV7-3 with TRBJ2-5; no reliable D call. The CDR3 has 13 amino acids. Trimming removed 5 bases at V and 11 bases at J, with 18 bases between. Germline V CDR1 and CDR2: SGHTA, FQGTGA. The CDR3 nucleotides are TGTGCCAGCAGCGCCGCCCCCCATTCCCAACAGTACTTC. Its protein product is CASSAAPHSQQYF.

The CDR3, as DNA: TGTGCCAGCAGTTCCATCAGGGGCCTCTCCTACAATGAGCAGTTCTTC. Protein sequence: CASSSIRGLSYNEQFF. V and J are TRBV6-6 and TRBJ2-1, with D possibly matching TRBD1 (6 bases). From germline, CDR1 is MNHNY and CDR2 SVGAGI (reference sequence). Trimming stripped 4 bases from V and 0 bases from J, with 13 bases between. CDR3 length: 16 amino acids.

V and J are TRBV29-1 and TRBJ2-7, with D possibly matching TRBD1 (6 bases). The CDR3 spans 13 residues. Germline-derived CDR1 and CDR2 are SQVTM and ANQGSEA. The V end was cut by 6 bases, the J end by 2 bases, with 14 bases between. CDR3 sequence reads: CSVANRDPYEQYF. Written as DNA, the CDR3 is TGCAGCGTAGCTAACAGGGACCCCTACGAGCAGTACTTC.

V is TRBV28 and J is TRBJ1-4; no definite D call. Looked up from germline, CDR1 is MDHEN and CDR2 is SYDVKM. Trimming took off 7 bases at V and 2 bases at J, with 14 bases between the two ends. This CDR3 contains 15 residues. The CDR3 reads CASTRGGFTNEKLFF. CDR3 DNA: TGTGCCAGCACCCGGGGAGGGTTCACTAATGAAAAACTGTTTTTT. Combining the CDR3 with reference TRBV28 and TRBJ1-4 gives the whole variable domain DVKVTQSSRYLVKRTGEKVFLECVQDMDHENMFWYRQDPGLGLRLIYFSYDVKMKEKGDIPEGYSVSREKKERFSLILESASTNQTSMYLCASTRGGFTNEKLFFGSGTQLSVL.

The V and J genes are TRBV20-1 and TRBJ2-4; 11 nucleotides line up with TRBD2. The J call may be incorrect, as the DNA end agrees better with TRBJ2-7. The CDR3 is made up of 16 amino acids. Germline-derived CDR1 and CDR2 are DFQATT and SNEGSKA (reference sequence). The chain's CDR3 is CSARDLASGGPYEQYF. In nucleotides, the CDR3 is TGCAGTGCTAGAGATTTGGCTAGCGGGGGGCCATACGAGCAGTACTTC.

V and J are TRBV6-5 and TRBJ1-1; D may be TRBD1 (5 bases). Trimming cost V 7 bases and J 3 bases, with 6 bases left between them. CDR1 is MNHEY, CDR2 SVGAGI, per germline. The CDR3 is 11 amino acids. The CDR3 nucleotides read TGTGCCAGCAAGGGGCACACTGAAGCTTTCTTT. It codes for CASKGHTEAFF.

V gene TRBV10-3 combines with J gene TRBJ2-7, with D perhaps being TRBD1 or TRBD2 (5 bases each). In germline, CDR1 is ENHRY, CDR2 SYGVKD. The CDR3 is 14 residues long. V was cut by 5 bases and J by 1 base, with 12 bases left in between. The CDR3 protein is CAISLPGRSYEQYF. Here the CDR3 DNA reads TGTGCCATCAGTTTACCGGGACGGTCCTACGAGCAGTACTTC.

This rearrangement joins TRBV7-2 to TRBJ2-5; TRBD2 matches 8 bases. Germline V lookup: CDR1 SGHTA, CDR2 FQGNSA. The CDR3 has 15 residues. V lost 1 base to trimming and J lost 11 bases; unmatched junction nucleotides: 12. The CDR3 DNA reads TGTGCCAGCAGCTTAGTAGCGGGGACCACGGGGGAGCAGTACTTC. Protein product: CASSLVAGTTGEQYF. Based on the CDR3 plus reference TRBV7-2 and TRBJ2-5, the full variable domain is GAGVSQSPSNKVTEKGKDVELRCDPISGHTALYWYRQSLGQGLEFLIYFQGNSAPDKSGLPSDRFSAERTGGSVSTLTIQRTQQEDSAVYLCASSLVAGTTGEQYFGPGTRLLVL.

This clonotype was seen a handful of times. V and J are TRBV7-2 and TRBJ1-4; D is perhaps TRBD1 (5 bases). The CDR3 contains 14 residues. Trimming left V 3 bases short and J 6 bases short, with 11 bases between. Germline V lookup: CDR1 SGHTA, CDR2 FQGNSA. Written as DNA, the CDR3 is TGTGCCAGCAGCTTCGGTGGGGGAGATGAAAAACTGTTTTTT. Residues: CASSFGGGDEKLFF.